This TCR beta chain was observed in a study of CD8 T cells in Susac syndrome (dated by TCRdb to between 2017 and 2020). As for the study more broadly: The study used repertoire sequencing to test whether antigen drove CD8+ T cell activation and differentiation in Susac syndrome. Beyond this particular receptor, the publication reports: The number of individuals in the TCR sequencing and HLA analysis was acknowledged as relatively small.

Its CDR3 holds 13 amino acids, cysteine through phenylalanine. CDR3 DNA is the only sequence kept; it has 39 bases, read in frame from the first base. V lost 6 bases and J lost 6 bases, and the count of bases not matched to a germline gene is 5. CDR1 SNHLY and CDR2 FYNNEI are derived from the germline V gene. High-throughput TCR beta sequencing profiled peripheral blood CD8+ and CD4+ T cells from healthy donors, Susac syndrome patients and multiple sclerosis patients. The healthy donors served as controls matched for age and sex. Bulk CD8+ and CD4+ T cells were purified by magnetic negative isolation, whereas CD8+ TEMRA cells were enriched by FACS. Blood was drawn into EDTA tubes, processed within 24 hours, and PBMCs were isolated by density gradient centrifugation. PBMCs destined for TCR sequencing were cryopreserved in liquid nitrogen and later thawed in a 37 °C water bath. Purity of sorted or isolated CD4+, CD8+ and CD8+ TEMRA cells was at least 90%.

On this clonotype itself: What this receptor recognizes is not known. Base qualities are not at hand, and no much larger clone is one base apart.

RNA was extracted using the RNeasy kit, and about 0.45 to 1 microgram was reverse transcribed with random hexamers. TCR beta CDR3 regions were amplified with the immunoSEQ multiplex PCR assay covering 54 Vbeta and 13 Jbeta segments. To correct PCR amplification bias, a synthetic template baseline was used for both primer optimization and computational correction. Processing in the source paper ran as follows. Only productive sequences were kept, with reads annotated to V, D and J genes according to IMGT and analyzed in immunoSEQ Analyzer. Clonality was calculated as one minus the Shannon entropy normalized by log2 of the number of productive unique sequences. Public and private clones were assessed among the 100 most prevalent clones of each patient and control. Clones were defined as Susac-specific if absent from the healthy and MS cohorts, from around 1,000 published viral clones and from other ImmuneACCESS disease sequences. Using fastp trimming at Q25 and MiXCR clonotype assembly, TCRdb reanalyzed the public sequencing data and kept in-frame beta chains. A single entry per CDR3 protein holds the most common genes and DNA from its merged rows. TCRdb's processing, not the authors' own work, is the source of the V and J calls. The sample table shows about 130,000 distinct CDR3 sequences, and roughly 95% are seen once. The ten most abundant clones make up roughly 0.13% of the sample.

Material: CD4+ T cells from PBMCs. This TCR was sampled from a human donor in good health. This chain is built from TRBV2 and TRBJ2-1; TRBD1 aligns with 7 central bases. Read as DNA, the sequence is TGTGCCAGCAGACCTACAGGGGCCAATGAGCAGTTCTTC. This gives the protein CASRPTGANEQFF.